This TCR beta chain was found in a study of cytotoxic CD8 clonotypes in ibrutinib-treated CLL. Study at large: The study recorded mean values of around 250,000 productive templates and 100,000 or so productive rearrangements per sample. General observations from the study: With treatment, public clonotypes, which were uncommon, either contracted or remained stable. Timing of sampling differed between sustained-remission and progressing patients. Whereas clonality rose at ibrutinib response, it declined toward baseline at progression.

Sequencing used immunoSEQ multiplex PCR; TCRdb keeps in-frame clones, though not all of them. Of approximately 100,000 clones in the sample, 58% were seen once. As to this clone: The antigen remains undetermined.

The CDR3 runs to 18 residues. Trimming left V 4 bases short and J 0 bases short, with 20 bases between. Per the germline V gene, CDR1 is SGHRS and CDR2 is YFSETQ. The source of this sequence is a human donor with chronic lymphocytic leukemia. V is TRBV5-1 and J is TRBJ1-3; no definite D call. The specimen comprised PBMCs, sampled after 24 months of ibrutinib treatment. CDR3 nucleotide sequence: TGCGCCAGCAGCCGCTCGGCCCTAAAGGCCTTCTCTGGAAACACCATATATTTT. Its translation is CASSRSALKAFSGNTIYF.